The 6 T cell receptor beta chains below were found in one sample sequenced in a study of T cell repertoires in cytomegalovirus infection. TCRdb re-called the reads through MiXCR, storing one row per CDR3 protein. This sample has 200,000 to 300,000 distinct CDR3 sequences, with 10% to 15% found just once. Sequencing input: PBMCs. These TCRs come from a human donor in good health (CMV status not recorded). Some clones in this sample may be carry-over from other donors' samples.

This clonotype appeared a few times. The genes are TRBV29-1 and TRBJ2-5; 7 nucleotides agree with TRBD1. The V and J ends lost 7 bases and 2 bases, in that order; junction bases with no gene match: 4. Germline V CDR1 and CDR2: SQVTM, ANQGSEA. The CDR3 is 12 residues long. As DNA, the CDR3 is TGCAGCGGTGGACAGGTTCAAGAGACCCAGTACTTC. Protein: CSGGQVQETQYF. The complete variable domain, with remaining parts taken from reference TRBV29-1 and TRBJ2-5, reads SAVISQKPSRDICQRGTSLTIQCQVDSQVTMMFWYRQQPGQSLTLIATANQGSEATYESGFVIDKFPISRPNLTFSTLTVSNMSPEDSSIYLCSGGQVQETQYFGPGTRLLVL.

This clonotype has at least ten counts. V is TRBV12-3 or TRBV12-4 and J is TRBJ2-2; D is unclear. The CDR3 runs to 11 residues. Between the trimmed V and J ends, which lost 4 bases and 6 bases, there was a span of 3 bases. The CDR3 reads CASSSPGELFF. The CDR3 DNA reads as TGTGCCAGCAGTTCCCCCGGGGAGCTGTTTTTT.

A few counts support this clonotype. The rearrangement uses TRBV19 and TRBJ2-7, with 9 bases fitting TRBD1. Trimming took 3 bases from V and 0 from J; bases not matched to a gene: 3. The CDR3 runs to 15 residues. Germline loops: CDR1 LNHDA, CDR2 SQIVND (reference sequence). CDR3 amino acids: CASSITGGLSYEQYF. The DNA for the CDR3 is TGTGCCAGTAGTATCACAGGGGGCCTCTCCTACGAGCAGTACTTC. Filled out from reference TRBV19 and TRBJ2-7, the complete variable domain reads DGGITQSPKYLFRKEGQNVTLSCEQNLNHDAMYWYRQDPGQGLRLIYYSQIVNDFQKGDIAEGYSVSREKKESFPLTVTSAQKNPTAFYLCASSITGGLSYEQYFGPGTRLTVT.

In DNA, the CDR3 is TGTGCCAGCTCCCCCGGGACAGGGGCGACAGATACGCAGTATTTT. Translated: CASSPGTGATDTQYF. The gene calls are TRBV18 and TRBJ2-3; TRBD1 matches at 10 bases. The V and J ends lost 6 bases and 3 bases, in that order; junction bases with no gene match: 6. The CDR3 is 15 residues long. Germline lookup yields CDR1 KGHSH and CDR2 LQKENI.

This clonotype came up many times. V is TRBV29-1 and J is TRBJ2-5; D tentatively reads TRBD1 or TRBD2 (5 bases each). V was cut by 5 bases and J by 5 bases, with 9 bases left in between. The germline V gene has CDR1 SQVTM and CDR2 ANQGSEA. This CDR3 spans 11 amino acids. The CDR3 DNA reads as TGCAGCGTTACTGAGGGGGAGACCCAGTACTTC. Its translation is CSVTEGETQYF. The full variable domain, rest sourced from reference TRBV29-1 and TRBJ2-5, is SAVISQKPSRDICQRGTSLTIQCQVDSQVTMMFWYRQQPGQSLTLIATANQGSEATYESGFVIDKFPISRPNLTFSTLTVSNMSPEDSSIYLCSVTEGETQYFGPGTRLLVL.

The chain recombines TRBV12-3 or TRBV12-4 with TRBJ2-7; 9 bases match TRBD1. The CDR3 has 14 residues. Unmatched junction bases numbered 8, after V lost 4 bases and J lost 7 bases. CDR3 in DNA: TGTGCCAGCAGTTCTCCGGGACAGGGTACAGAGCAGTACTTC. Its protein is CASSSPGQGTEQYF.